This entry lists 25 T cell receptor beta chains sequenced from one sample in a study of blood T cell repertoires in COVID-19. Profiling relied on immunoSEQ multiplex PCR, and the TCRdb table lists in-frame clones only, not all of them. The sample shows roughly 200,000 clones, over 80% of them seen only once. Material: peripheral blood. The receptors were gathered from a woman between 40 and 50 years old with COVID-19, enrolled during active disease.

This clone has ten or more counts. The genes are TRBV5-4 and TRBJ2-7; 10 bases are shared with TRBD2. This CDR3 has 16 residues. Germline CDR1 reads SGHNT; CDR2 reads YYREEE (reference sequence). Trimming took 4 bases from V and 3 from J; bases not matched to a gene: 10. DNA of the CDR3: TGTGCCAGCAGCCCAACGGCGGGACTAGCGCACTACGAGCAGTACTTC. Amino acids: CASSPTAGLAHYEQYF.

This clone turned up a few times. This rearrangement joins TRBV6-1 to TRBJ1-3, with TRBD1 matching 8 bases. The CDR3 is 14 residues long. Germline V gives CDR1 MNHNS, CDR2 SASEGT. V lost 8 bases, J lost 4 bases, and 7 bases stayed unmatched. CDR3 region: CASEGTGRGNTIYF. The DNA for the CDR3 is TGTGCCAGCGAGGGGACAGGCAGGGGAAACACCATATATTTT.

V is TRBV5-6 and J is TRBJ2-7; a weak D match, TRBD2 (6 bases). Germline V CDR1 and CDR2: SGHDT, YYEEEE. The V and J ends lost 0 bases and 7 bases respectively, with 14 bases between them. The CDR3 has 14 residues. CDR3 residues: CASSLARDWGEQYF. Here the CDR3 DNA reads TGTGCCAGCAGCTTGGCCAGGGACTGGGGAGAGCAGTACTTC.

This sequence joins TRBV10-3 and TRBJ2-3, with D uncertain. Trimming took off 0 bases at V and 0 bases at J, with 16 bases between the two ends. Germline V gene sequence: CDR1 ENHRY, CDR2 SYGVKD. This CDR3 has 18 amino acids. In nucleotides, the CDR3 is TGTGCCATCAGTGAGTCTCCGCGACCCACTACCAGCACAGATACGCAGTATTTT. Residues: CAISESPRPTTSTDTQYF.

The rearrangement joins TRBV15 to TRBJ2-5; 9 bases agree with TRBD2. Germline CDR1 reads LNHNV; CDR2 reads YYDKDF (reference sequence). The CDR3 covers 16 residues. V dropped 8 bases and J dropped 5; count of bases not matched to a gene: 15. CDR3 sequence (DNA): TGTGCCACCGACTTGGCTAGCGGGAAACCAGTGGAGACCCAGTACTTC. Protein: CATDLASGKPVETQYF.

The V and J genes are TRBV14 and TRBJ2-3; 9 bases match TRBD2. Germline loops: CDR1 SGHDN, CDR2 FVKESK. The length of the CDR3 is 16 residues. With V trimmed by 2 bases and J by 5 bases, 8 bases remained unmatched. CDR3: CASSQLRGGVGDTQYF. CDR3 sequence (DNA): TGTGCCAGCAGCCAATTGCGGGGGGGCGTCGGAGATACGCAGTATTTT.

The table lists this clone with a count of one. The chain has TRBV6-5 and TRBJ1-3; D is perhaps TRBD1 (6 bases). The V gene's germline CDR1 is MNHEY and CDR2 SVGAGI. The CDR3 spans 15 residues. Deletions cut 3 bases from V and 4 bases from J, with 13 bases between. For the CDR3, the DNA is TGTGCCAGCAGTTATAGGGGGAGTTCGGGAAACACCATATATTTT. Translating it yields CASSYRGSSGNTIYF.

This chain links TRBV24-1 with TRBJ2-6, with D possibly TRBD2 on 5 matching bases. The germline CDR1 and CDR2 sequences are KGHDR and SFDVKD. The germline V and J ends were trimmed by 3 bases and 1 base, with 15 bases remaining between them. The CDR3 spans 18 residues. The CDR3 nucleotides are TGTGCCACCAGTGATCCACCCCGGGGTGCTTCTGGGGCCAACGTCCTGACTTTC. Protein product: CATSDPPRGASGANVLTF.

J is TRBJ2-3 and V is TRBV7-2, with a tentative D call TRBD2 (6 bases). Trimming removed 5 bases at V and 5 bases at J, with 11 bases between. The germline V gene has CDR1 SGHTA and CDR2 FQGNSA. The CDR3 has 13 residues. The CDR3 protein is CASSVPRGDTQYF. CDR3 nucleotide sequence: TGTGCCAGCAGCGTCCCGCGGGGAGATACGCAGTATTTT.

The chain couples TRBV5-1 to TRBJ2-7, with D uncertain. From germline, CDR1 is SGHRS and CDR2 YFSETQ. V gave up 1 base and J gave up 2 bases, with 7 bases separating them. This CDR3 has 13 residues. The CDR3 DNA follows: TGCGCCAGCAGCTTGTTGCAGGCCTACGAGCAGTACTTC. This codes for CASSLLQAYEQYF.

The V and J genes are TRBV24-1 and TRBJ2-5, with TRBD1 identical over 8 bases. V lost 10 bases and J lost 3; bases outside the gene matches: 6. From germline, CDR1 is KGHDR and CDR2 SFDVKD. CDR3 length: 13 amino acids. In DNA form, the CDR3 reads TGTGCCACAGGACAGGGAGGAGAAGAGACCCAGTACTTC. It codes for CATGQGGEETQYF.

The chain combines TRBV29-1 with TRBJ2-7, with 12 bases aligning to TRBD2. The CDR3 runs 16 residues. With 0 bases clipped from V and 1 base from J, the junction kept 4 bases outside the gene matches. Germline V gene data show CDR1 as SQVTM and CDR2 as ANQGSEA. CDR3 coding DNA: TGCAGCGTTGAAGACCCTGGACTAGCGGGGTCCTACGAGCAGTACTTC. This codes for CSVEDPGLAGSYEQYF.

The V gene is TRBV27, the J gene TRBJ2-3; D gene ambiguous. Germline CDR1 is MNHEY and CDR2 is SMNVEV (reference sequence). V dropped 8 bases and J dropped 2 bases, with 14 bases sitting between them. This CDR3 is built from 14 residues. CDR3 DNA: TGTGCCAGCTCATTCCGACTGTTCACAGATACGCAGTATTTT. It yields the protein CASSFRLFTDTQYF.

This clone appeared once. The chain has TRBV2 and TRBJ2-4; 7 bases align to TRBD1. CDR1 and CDR2 from the germline V gene are SNHLY and FYNNEI. This CDR3 region has 16 residues. Losses at the gene ends were 6 bases for V and 0 bases for J; bases not matched to a gene: 8. Written as DNA, the CDR3 is TGTGCCAGCAGAGCCGGACAGGCACTAGCCAAAAACATTCAGTACTTC. This translates into CASRAGQALAKNIQYF.

J is TRBJ2-5 and V is TRBV5-1; D is unresolved. There are 13 residues in the CDR3. The V end lost 3 bases, the J end lost 4 bases, and 10 bases lay between the germline ends. The germline V gene encodes CDR1 SGHRS and CDR2 YFSETQ. The CDR3 DNA is TGCGCCAGCAGCTATCTAGACGCAGAGACCCAGTACTTC. It translates to CASSYLDAETQYF.

The V and J genes are TRBV4-2 and TRBJ1-2; a weak D match, TRBD1 (6 bases). CDR3 length: 16 amino acids. CDR1 and CDR2 (germline): LGHNA, YNFKEQ. V lost 0 bases, J lost 2 bases, and 13 bases lay in between. The CDR3 protein is CASSQDRQGYNYGYTF. CDR3 nucleotides: TGTGCCAGCAGCCAAGATCGGCAGGGGTACAACTATGGCTACACCTTC.

Here the CDR3 DNA reads TGTGCCAGCAGTCCGACCCTACCCAGGGGCTCGTGGGGCTACACCTTC. The encoded protein is CASSPTLPRGSWGYTF. V gene TRBV28 combines with J gene TRBJ1-2, with D perhaps matching TRBD1 (6 bases). The V gene lost 5 bases and the J gene lost 8 bases, with 24 bases spanning the gap. The CDR3 totals 16 residues. The germline gives CDR1 MDHEN, CDR2 SYDVKM.

This chain joins TRBV5-1 and TRBJ2-7; D possibly corresponds to TRBD1 (6 bases). The V gene lost 5 bases and the J gene lost 3 bases, with 21 bases spanning the gap. From germline, CDR1 is SGHRS and CDR2 YFSETQ. CDR3 length: 16 amino acids. DNA of the CDR3: TGCGCCAGCAGTATCGACCCCGGGACAAATATCTACGAGCAGTACTTC. This gives the protein CASSIDPGTNIYEQYF.

V gene TRBV7-9 combines with J gene TRBJ1-2, with D unclear. Germline-derived CDR1 and CDR2 are SEHNR and FQNEAQ (reference sequence). The CDR3 sequence is 13 residues long. V lost 5 bases and J 1 base, leaving 8 bases between the germline ends. The DNA for the CDR3 is TGTGCCAGCAGCCAGGCCCATAACTATGGCTACACCTTC. Its protein is CASSQAHNYGYTF.

This clone was recorded once. The chain is built from TRBV6-2 or TRBV6-3 and TRBJ1-5; TRBD1 matches 9 bases. Germline V lookup: CDR1 MNHEY, CDR2 SVGEGT. The CDR3 loop spans 17 amino acids. V shed 4 bases, J shed 2 bases, and the junction held 9 bases outside the gene matches. The CDR3 protein is CASSWGTGQVRNQPQHF. DNA of the CDR3: TGTGCCAGCAGTTGGGGGACAGGGCAAGTTCGCAATCAGCCCCAGCATTTT.

The chain links TRBV12-5 to TRBJ2-1, with 8 nucleotides matching TRBD2. Germline V lookup: CDR1 LGHNT, CDR2 FRNRAP. V lost 6 bases, J lost 12 bases, and 7 bases stayed unmatched. This CDR3 spans 12 amino acids. Written as DNA, the CDR3 is TGTGCTAGTGGCCCGGGGGGGGCCGGGCAGTTCTTC. Residues: CASGPGGAGQFF.

As regards this clone: At the DNA level, this CDR3 is encoded by other sequences in the same sample as well. The V and J genes are TRBV6-1 and TRBJ1-5, with D perhaps matching TRBD1 (5 bases). V shed 2 bases and J shed 1 base, with 9 bases lying between them. The CDR3 totals 15 residues. Germline loops: CDR1 MNHNS, CDR2 SASEGT. Here the CDR3 DNA reads TGTGCCAGCAGTGAATTTGGGGGGAGCAATCAGCCCCAGCATTTT. It encodes CASSEFGGSNQPQHF.

The chain is built from TRBV6-2 or TRBV6-3 and TRBJ2-5, with 8 bases fitting TRBD2. Germline-derived CDR1 and CDR2 are MNHEY and SVGEGT. J gave up 3 bases and V 0 bases, and 21 bases lay outside the gene matches. The CDR3 spans 21 residues. The CDR3 DNA reads as TGTGCCAGCAGTTACTCGAGGGCCGTCAGCGGGGGAGAATCCATTAAAGAGACCCAGTACTTC. It is translated as CASSYSRAVSGGESIKETQYF.

The table lists this clone with a few counts. This chain connects TRBV5-4 to TRBJ2-7; D is unresolved. CDR1 is SGHNT, CDR2 YYREEE, per germline (reference sequence). The CDR3 length is 15 residues. V was cut by 0 bases and J by 3 bases, with 13 bases left in between. The CDR3 nucleotides are TGTGCCAGCAGCTTGGGACGCGGTCTAGGCTACGAGCAGTACTTC. This translates into CASSLGRGLGYEQYF.

V gene TRBV10-3 combines with J gene TRBJ2-7, with D perhaps matching TRBD2 (7 bases). CDR3 size: 13 residues. Trimming pared 4 bases from V and 2 bases from J, leaving 9 bases between. Germline V gene data show CDR1 as ENHRY and CDR2 as SYGVKD. The CDR3: CAISGGGPYEQYF. CDR3 DNA sequence: TGTGCCATCAGTGGGGGGGGGCCCTACGAGCAGTACTTC.